This T cell receptor (beta chain) is from a study of T cells in tuberculosis. Deletions cut 5 bases from V and 4 bases from J, with 18 bases between. The CDR3 sequence is 15 residues long. Germline CDR1 is SGHAT and CDR2 is FQNNGV. Time point described: new active TB diagnosis, blood taken before or within 7 days of starting treatment. Each donor contributed 100,000 or so T cells on average, unsorted. Measured with immunoSEQ multiplex PCR; TCRdb has only the in-frame clones, and not every one. The sample includes about 30,000 clones, 92% of them seen just once. Sequenced material: PBMCs, taken at tuberculosis diagnosis. The chain carries TRBV11-2 and TRBJ2-7; the D gene is possibly TRBD1 (5 bases). The sequence derives from an adult with tuberculosis. This chain's CDR3 is CASSPISGLWYEQYF. CDR3 coding DNA: TGTGCCAGCAGCCCCATTTCAGGGCTCTGGTACGAGCAGTACTTC.